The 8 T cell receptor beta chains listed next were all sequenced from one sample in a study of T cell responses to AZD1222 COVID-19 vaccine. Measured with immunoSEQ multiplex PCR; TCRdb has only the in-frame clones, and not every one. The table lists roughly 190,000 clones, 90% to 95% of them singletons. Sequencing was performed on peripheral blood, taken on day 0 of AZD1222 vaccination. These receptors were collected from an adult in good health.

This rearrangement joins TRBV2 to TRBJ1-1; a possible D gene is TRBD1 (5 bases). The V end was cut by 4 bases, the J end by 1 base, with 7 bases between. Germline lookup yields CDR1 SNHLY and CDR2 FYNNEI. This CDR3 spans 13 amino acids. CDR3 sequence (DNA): TGTGCCAGCAGTGCGCAGGGGAACACTGAAGCTTTCTTT. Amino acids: CASSAQGNTEAFF.

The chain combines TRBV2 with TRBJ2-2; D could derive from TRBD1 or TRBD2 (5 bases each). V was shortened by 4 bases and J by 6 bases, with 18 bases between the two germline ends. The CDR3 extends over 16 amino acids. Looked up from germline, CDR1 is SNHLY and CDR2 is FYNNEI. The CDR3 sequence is CASSARDPGLAGELFF. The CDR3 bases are TGTGCCAGCAGTGCTCGGGACCCAGGGCTTGCCGGGGAGCTGTTTTTT.

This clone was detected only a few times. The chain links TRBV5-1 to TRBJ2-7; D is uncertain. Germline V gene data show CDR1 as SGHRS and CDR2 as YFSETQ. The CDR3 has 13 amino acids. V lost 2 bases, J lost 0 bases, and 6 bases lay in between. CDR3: CASSFRVSYEQYF. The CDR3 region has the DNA TGCGCCAGCAGCTTCCGGGTCTCCTACGAGCAGTACTTC.

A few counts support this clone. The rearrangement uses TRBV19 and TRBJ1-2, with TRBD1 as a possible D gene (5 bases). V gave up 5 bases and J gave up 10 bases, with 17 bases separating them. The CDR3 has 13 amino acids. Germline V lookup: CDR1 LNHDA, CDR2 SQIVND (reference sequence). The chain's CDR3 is CASSPRAGSAYTF. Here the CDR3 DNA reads TGTGCCAGTAGTCCCCGAGCAGGGTCGGCCTACACCTTC.

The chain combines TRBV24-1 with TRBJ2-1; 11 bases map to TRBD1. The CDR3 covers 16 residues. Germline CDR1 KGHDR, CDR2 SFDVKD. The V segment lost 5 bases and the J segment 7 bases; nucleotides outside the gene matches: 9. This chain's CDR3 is CATSAKDRGHSNEQFF. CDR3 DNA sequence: TGTGCCACCAGTGCCAAGGACAGGGGGCATTCGAATGAGCAGTTCTTC.

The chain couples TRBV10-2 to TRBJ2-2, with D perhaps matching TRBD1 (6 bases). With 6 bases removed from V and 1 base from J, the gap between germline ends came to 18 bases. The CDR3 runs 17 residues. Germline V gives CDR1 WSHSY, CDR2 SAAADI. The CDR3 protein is CASSRGRGIGNTGELFF. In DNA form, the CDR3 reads TGCGCCAGCAGCCGGGGCAGGGGCATAGGGAACACCGGGGAGCTGTTTTTT.

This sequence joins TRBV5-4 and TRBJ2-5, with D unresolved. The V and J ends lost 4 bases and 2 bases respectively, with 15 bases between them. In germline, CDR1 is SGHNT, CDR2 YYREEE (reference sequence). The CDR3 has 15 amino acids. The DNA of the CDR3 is TGTGCCAGCAGCCCCGCCCGGCAGATTCAAGAGACCCAGTACTTC. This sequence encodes CASSPARQIQETQYF. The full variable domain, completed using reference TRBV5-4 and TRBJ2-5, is ETGVTQSPTHLIKTRGQQVTLRCSSQSGHNTVSWYQQALGQGPQFIFQYYREEENGRGNFPPRFSGLQFPNYSSELNVNALELDDSALYLCASSPARQIQETQYFGPGTRLLVL.

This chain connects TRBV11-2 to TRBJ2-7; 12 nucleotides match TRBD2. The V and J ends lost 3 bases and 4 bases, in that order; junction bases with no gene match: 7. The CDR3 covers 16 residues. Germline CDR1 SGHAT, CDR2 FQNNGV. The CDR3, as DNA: TGTGCCAGCAGCTTCAGACTAGCGGGAGTAAGGTACGAGCAGTACTTC. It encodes CASSFRLAGVRYEQYF.